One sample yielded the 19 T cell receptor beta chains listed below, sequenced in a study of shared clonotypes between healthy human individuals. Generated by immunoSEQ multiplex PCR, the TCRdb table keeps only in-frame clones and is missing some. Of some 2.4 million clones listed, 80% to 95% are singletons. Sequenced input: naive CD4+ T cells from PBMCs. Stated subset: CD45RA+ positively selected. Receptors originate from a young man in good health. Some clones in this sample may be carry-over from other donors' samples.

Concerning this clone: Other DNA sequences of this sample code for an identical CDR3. The DNA of the CDR3 is TGCGCCAGCAGCTTCTCGGGAGACACTGAAGCTTTCTTT. Its translation: CASSFSGDTEAFF. The chain combines TRBV5-1 with TRBJ1-1; no definite D call. Germline CDR1 SGHRS, CDR2 YFSETQ. The V gene lost 2 bases and the J gene lost 3 bases, with 8 bases spanning the gap. The CDR3 loop spans 13 amino acids.

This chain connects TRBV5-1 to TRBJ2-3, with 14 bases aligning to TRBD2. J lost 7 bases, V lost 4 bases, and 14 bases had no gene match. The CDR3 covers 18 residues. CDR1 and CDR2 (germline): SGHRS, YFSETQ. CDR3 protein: CASSPGTSGSKSPNTQYF. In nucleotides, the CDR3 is TGCGCCAGCAGCCCCGGGACTAGCGGGAGTAAATCCCCAAATACGCAGTATTTT.

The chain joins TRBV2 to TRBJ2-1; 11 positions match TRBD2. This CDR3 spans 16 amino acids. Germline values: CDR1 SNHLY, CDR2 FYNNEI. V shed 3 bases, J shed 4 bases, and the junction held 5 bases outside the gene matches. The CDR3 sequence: CASSDRLAGLYNEQFF. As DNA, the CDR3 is TGTGCCAGCAGTGACCGACTAGCGGGACTATACAATGAGCAGTTCTTC.

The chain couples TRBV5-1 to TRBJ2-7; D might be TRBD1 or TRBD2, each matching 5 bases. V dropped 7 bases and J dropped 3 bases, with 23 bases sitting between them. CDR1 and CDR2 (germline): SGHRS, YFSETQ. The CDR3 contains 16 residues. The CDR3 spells CASVGEGPGFGYEQYF. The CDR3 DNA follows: TGCGCCAGCGTCGGAGAGGGTCCAGGGTTTGGCTACGAGCAGTACTTC.

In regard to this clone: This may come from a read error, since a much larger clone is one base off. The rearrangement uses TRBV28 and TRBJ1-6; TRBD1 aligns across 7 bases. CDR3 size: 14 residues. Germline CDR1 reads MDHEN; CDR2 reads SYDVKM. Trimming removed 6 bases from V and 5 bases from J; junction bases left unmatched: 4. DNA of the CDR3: TGTGCCAGCAGCCCGGGACAGAATAATTCACCCCTCCACTTT. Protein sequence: CASSPGQNNSPLHF.

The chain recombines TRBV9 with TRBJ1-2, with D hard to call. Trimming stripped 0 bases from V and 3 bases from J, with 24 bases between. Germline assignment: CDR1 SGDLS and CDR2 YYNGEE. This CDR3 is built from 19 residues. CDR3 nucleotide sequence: TGTGCCAGCAGCGTAGATTTTGAAGGACCCCTCGAGGGTGACTATGGCTACACCTTC. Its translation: CASSVDFEGPLEGDYGYTF.

The CDR3 sequence is CASSSKRETHEQYF. The CDR3, as DNA: TGTGCCAGCAGTTCGAAGCGGGAGACACACGAGCAGTACTTC. The chain uses TRBV28 and TRBJ2-7, with 8 nucleotides matching TRBD2. CDR1 is MDHEN and CDR2 is SYDVKM in the germline V gene. Losses at the gene ends were 4 bases for V and 5 bases for J; bases not matched to a gene: 7. This CDR3 spans 14 amino acids.

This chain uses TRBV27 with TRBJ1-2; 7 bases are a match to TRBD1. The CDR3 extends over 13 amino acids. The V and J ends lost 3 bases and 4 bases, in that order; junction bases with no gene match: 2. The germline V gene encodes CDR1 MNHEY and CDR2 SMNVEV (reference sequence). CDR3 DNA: TGTGCCAGCAGTTTGACAGGGATCTATGGCTACACCTTC. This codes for CASSLTGIYGYTF.

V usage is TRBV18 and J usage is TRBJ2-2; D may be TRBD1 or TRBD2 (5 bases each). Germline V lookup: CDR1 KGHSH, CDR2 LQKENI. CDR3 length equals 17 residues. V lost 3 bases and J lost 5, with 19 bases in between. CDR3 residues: CASSPTPPPRGTGELFF. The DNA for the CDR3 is TGTGCCAGCTCACCGACCCCACCCCCGAGGGGAACCGGGGAGCTGTTTTTT.

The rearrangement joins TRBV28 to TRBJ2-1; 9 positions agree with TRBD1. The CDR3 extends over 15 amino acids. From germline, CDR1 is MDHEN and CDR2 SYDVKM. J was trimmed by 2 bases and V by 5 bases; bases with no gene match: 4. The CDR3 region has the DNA TGTGCCAGCAGTCCGGGACAGGGAACCTACAATGAGCAGTTCTTC. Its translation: CASSPGQGTYNEQFF.

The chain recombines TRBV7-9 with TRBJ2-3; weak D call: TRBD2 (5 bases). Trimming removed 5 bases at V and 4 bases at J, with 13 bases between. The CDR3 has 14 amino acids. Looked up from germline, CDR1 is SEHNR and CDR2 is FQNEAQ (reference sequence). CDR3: CASSRIEGADTQYF. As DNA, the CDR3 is TGTGCCAGCAGCCGAATTGAGGGAGCAGATACGCAGTATTTT. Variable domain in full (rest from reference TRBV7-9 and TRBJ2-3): DTGVSQNPRHKITKRGQNVTFRCDPISEHNRLYWYRQTLGQGPEFLTYFQNEAQLEKSRLLSDRFSAERPKGSFSTLEIQRTEQGDSAMYLCASSRIEGADTQYFGPGTRLTVL.

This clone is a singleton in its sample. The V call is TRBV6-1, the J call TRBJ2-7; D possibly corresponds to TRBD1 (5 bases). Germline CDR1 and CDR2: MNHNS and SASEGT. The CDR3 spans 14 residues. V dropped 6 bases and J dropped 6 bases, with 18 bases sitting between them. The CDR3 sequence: CASSPQGVASEQYF. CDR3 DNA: TGTGCCAGCAGCCCTCAAGGGGTAGCCTCCGAGCAGTACTTC.

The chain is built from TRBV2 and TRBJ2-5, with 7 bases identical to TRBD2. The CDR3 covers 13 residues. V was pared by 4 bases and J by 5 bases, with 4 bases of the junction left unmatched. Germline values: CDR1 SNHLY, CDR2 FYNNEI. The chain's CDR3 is CASSAGLGETQYF. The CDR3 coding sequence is TGTGCCAGCAGTGCCGGACTAGGGGAGACCCAGTACTTC. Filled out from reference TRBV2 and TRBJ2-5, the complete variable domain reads EPEVTQTPSHQVTQMGQEVILRCVPISNHLYFYWYRQILGQKVEFLVSFYNNEISEKSEIFDDQFSVERPDGSNFTLKIRSTKLEDSAMYFCASSAGLGETQYFGPGTRLLVL.

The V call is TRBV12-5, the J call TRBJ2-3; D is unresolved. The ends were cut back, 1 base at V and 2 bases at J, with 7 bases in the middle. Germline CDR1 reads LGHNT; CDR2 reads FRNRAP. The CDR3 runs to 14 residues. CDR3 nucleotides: TGTGCTAGTGGTTTGGGGCTTCCCACAGATACGCAGTATTTT. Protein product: CASGLGLPTDTQYF. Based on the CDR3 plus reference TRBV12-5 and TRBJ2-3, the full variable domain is DARVTQTPRHKVTEMGQEVTMRCQPILGHNTVFWYRQTMMQGLELLAYFRNRAPLDDSGMPKDRFSAEMPDATLATLKIQPSEPRDSAVYFCASGLGLPTDTQYFGPGTRLTVL.

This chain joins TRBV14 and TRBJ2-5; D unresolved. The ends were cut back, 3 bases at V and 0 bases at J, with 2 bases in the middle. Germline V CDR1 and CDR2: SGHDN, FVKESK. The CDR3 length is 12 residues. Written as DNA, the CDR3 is TGTGCCAGCAGCCACAACCAAGAGACCCAGTACTTC. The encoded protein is CASSHNQETQYF.

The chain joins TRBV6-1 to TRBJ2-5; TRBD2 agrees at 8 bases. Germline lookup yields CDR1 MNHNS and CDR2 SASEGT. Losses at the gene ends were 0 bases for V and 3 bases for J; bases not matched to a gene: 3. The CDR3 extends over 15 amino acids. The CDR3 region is CASSEAATSEETQYF. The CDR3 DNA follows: TGTGCCAGCAGTGAAGCGGCGACTAGCGAAGAGACCCAGTACTTC.

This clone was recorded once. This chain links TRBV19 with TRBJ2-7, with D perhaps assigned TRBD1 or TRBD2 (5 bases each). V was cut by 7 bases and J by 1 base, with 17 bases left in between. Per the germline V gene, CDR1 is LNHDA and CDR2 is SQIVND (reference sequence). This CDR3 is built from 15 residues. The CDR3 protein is CASMSRDGPSYEQYF. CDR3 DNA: TGTGCCAGTATGAGCAGGGACGGGCCTTCCTACGAGCAGTACTTC.

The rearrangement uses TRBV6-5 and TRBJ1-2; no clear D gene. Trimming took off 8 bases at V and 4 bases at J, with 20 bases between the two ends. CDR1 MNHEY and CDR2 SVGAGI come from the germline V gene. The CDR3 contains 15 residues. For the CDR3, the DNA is TGTGCCAGCGCCCGGAGTAGGGCGGAGAGCTATGGCTACACCTTC. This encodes CASARSRAESYGYTF.

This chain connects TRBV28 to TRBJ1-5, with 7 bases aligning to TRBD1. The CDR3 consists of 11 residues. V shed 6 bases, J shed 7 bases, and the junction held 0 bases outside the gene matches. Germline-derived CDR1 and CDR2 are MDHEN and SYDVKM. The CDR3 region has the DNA TGTGCCAGCAGGGACAGGCAGCCCCAGCATTTT. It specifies CASRDRQPQHF.